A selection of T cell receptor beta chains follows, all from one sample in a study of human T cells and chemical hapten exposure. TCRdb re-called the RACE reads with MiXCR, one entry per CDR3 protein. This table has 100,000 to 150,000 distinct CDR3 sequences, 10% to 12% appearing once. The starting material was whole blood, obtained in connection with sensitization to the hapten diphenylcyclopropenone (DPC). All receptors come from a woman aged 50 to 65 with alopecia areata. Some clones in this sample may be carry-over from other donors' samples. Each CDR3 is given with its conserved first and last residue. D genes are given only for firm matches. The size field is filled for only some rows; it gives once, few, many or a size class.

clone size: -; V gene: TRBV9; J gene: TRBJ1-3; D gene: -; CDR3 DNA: TGTGCCAGCAGCGTAGAAAGTGAAGCTGGAAACACCATATATTTT; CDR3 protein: CASSVESEAGNTIYF
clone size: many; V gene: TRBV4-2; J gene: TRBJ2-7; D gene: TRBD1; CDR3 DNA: TGTGCCAGCAGCCAAGGACAGGGTGCCTACGAGCAGTACTTC; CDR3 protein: CASSQGQGAYEQYF
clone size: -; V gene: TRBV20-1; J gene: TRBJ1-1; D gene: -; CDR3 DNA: TGCAGTGCTATGAGAGAAGGGGCAGGGAGCCGGTCAGCTTTCTTT; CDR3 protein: CSAMREGAGSRSAFF
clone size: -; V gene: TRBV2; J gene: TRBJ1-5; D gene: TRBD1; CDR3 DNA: TGTGCCAGCAGTGAAGGGCAGGGGGACAATCAGCCCCAGCATTTT; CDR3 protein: CASSEGQGDNQPQHF
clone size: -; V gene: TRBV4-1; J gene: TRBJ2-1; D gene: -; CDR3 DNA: TGCGCCAGCAGCCAGCGACTCCGTGGACCCTCCTACAATGAGCAGTTCTTC; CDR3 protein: CASSQRLRGPSYNEQFF
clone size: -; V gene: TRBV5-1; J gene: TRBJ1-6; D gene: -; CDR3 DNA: TGCGCCAGCAGCTTATCCGGGGAGCCTGACTATAATTCACCCCTCCACTTT; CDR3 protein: CASSLSGEPDYNSPLHF
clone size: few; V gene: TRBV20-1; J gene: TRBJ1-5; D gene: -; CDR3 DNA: TGCAGTGCTAGACAGATAGAACAGGGAGATCAGCCCCAGCATTTT; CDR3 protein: CSARQIEQGDQPQHF
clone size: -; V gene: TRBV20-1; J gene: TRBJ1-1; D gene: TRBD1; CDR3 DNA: TGCAGTGCTCCGGGACAGCTCGACACTGAAGCTTTCTTT; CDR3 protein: CSAPGQLDTEAFF
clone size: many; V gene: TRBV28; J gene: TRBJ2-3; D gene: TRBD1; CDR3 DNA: TGTGCCAGCAGATCCGCGGCGGGACAGGCCCTGCCCGCGCAGTATTTT; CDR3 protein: CASRSAAGQALPAQYF
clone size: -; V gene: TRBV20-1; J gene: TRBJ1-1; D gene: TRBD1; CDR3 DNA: TGCAGTGCTAGATCCGCAGGGGGAGCTTTCTTT; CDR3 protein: CSARSAGGAFF
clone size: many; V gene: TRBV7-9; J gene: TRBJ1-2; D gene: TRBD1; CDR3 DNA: TGTGCCAGCAGGCCAGGGGGAGCTAACTATGGCTACACCTTC; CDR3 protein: CASRPGGANYGYTF
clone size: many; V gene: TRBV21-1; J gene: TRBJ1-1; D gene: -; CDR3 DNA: TGTGCCAGCACTTACAGGGGAACGAGGAAAACCCTCCTAAACACTGAAGCTTTCTTT; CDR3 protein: CASTYRGTRKTLLNTEAFF
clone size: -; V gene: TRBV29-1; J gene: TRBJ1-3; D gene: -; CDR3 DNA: TGCAGCGTTGAGCTACAGGCTACTGGAAACACCATATATTTT; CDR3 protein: CSVELQATGNTIYF
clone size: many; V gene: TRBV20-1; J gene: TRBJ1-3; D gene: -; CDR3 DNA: TGCAGTGCGAGCCGGGACAACTCTGGAAACACCATATATTTT; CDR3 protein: CSASRDNSGNTIYF
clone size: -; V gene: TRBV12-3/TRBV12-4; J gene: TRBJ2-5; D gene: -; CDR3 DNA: TGTGCCAGCAGTCAAAATCAAGAGACCCAGTACTTC; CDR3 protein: CASSQNQETQYF
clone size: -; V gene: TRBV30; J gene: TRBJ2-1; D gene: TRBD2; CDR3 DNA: TGTGCCTGGACTTCACTAGCGGGAGGGGTACAGTTCTTC; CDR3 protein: CAWTSLAGGVQFF
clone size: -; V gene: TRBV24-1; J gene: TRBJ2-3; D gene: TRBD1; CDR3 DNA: TGTGCCACGGGGGACAGGAACATGGATACGCAGTATTTT; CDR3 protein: CATGDRNMDTQYF
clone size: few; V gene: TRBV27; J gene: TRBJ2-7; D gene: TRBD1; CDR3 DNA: TGTGCCAGCAGTTTATCGGACAGGGGACCCTACGAGCAGTACTTC; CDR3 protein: CASSLSDRGPYEQYF
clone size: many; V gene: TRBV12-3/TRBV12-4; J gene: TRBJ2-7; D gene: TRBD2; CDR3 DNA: TGTGCCAGCAGCCACTACGGGAGGGAGCAGTACTTC; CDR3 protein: CASSHYGREQYF
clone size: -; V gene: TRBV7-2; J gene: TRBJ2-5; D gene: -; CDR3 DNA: TGTGCCAGCATCAACCGGGGAGAAGAGACCCAGTACTTC; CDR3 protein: CASINRGEETQYF
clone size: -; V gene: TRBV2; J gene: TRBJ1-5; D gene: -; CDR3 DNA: TGTGCCAGCACCGACAGATTAGGCGATCAGCCCCAGCATTTT; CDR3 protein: CASTDRLGDQPQHF
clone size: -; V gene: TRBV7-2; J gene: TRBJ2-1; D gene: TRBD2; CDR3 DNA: TGTGCCAGCAGCTTAGAAGCGGGGGCCCTAGGGGGTGAGCAGTTCTTC; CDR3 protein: CASSLEAGALGGEQFF
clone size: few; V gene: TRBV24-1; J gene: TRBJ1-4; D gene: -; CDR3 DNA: TGTGCCACCAGTGGCCGGGACATTGGTGAAAAACTGTTTTTT; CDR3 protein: CATSGRDIGEKLFF
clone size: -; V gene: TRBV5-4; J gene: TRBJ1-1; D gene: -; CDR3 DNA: TGTGCCAGCAGCCCCTCCCCAAGGGGCATGAACACTGAAGCTTTCTTT; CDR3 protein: CASSPSPRGMNTEAFF
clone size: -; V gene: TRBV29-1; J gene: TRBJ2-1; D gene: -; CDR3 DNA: TGCAGCGTTGAAGTGGTAAGGAACGGCTACAATGAGCAGTTCTTC; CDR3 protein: CSVEVVRNGYNEQFF
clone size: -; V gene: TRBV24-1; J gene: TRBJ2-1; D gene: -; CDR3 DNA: TGTGCCACCAGTGAGAGGGGACGAGCGGACTACAATGAGCAGTTCTTC; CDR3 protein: CATSERGRADYNEQFF
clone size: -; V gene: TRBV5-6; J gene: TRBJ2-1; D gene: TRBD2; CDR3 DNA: TGTGCCAGCAGCCCGGTGGGGGAGGGCAATGAGCAGTTCTTC; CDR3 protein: CASSPVGEGNEQFF
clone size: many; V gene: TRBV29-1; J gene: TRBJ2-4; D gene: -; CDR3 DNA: TGCAGCGTTGAGGTGGGGGCCCGGGCCAAAAACATTCAGTACTTC; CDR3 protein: CSVEVGARAKNIQYF
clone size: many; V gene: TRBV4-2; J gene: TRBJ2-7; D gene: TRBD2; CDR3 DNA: TGTGCCAGCAGCCAAGATTTGGGTAGCGGGGGGCACTGGTACGAGCAGTACTTC; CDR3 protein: CASSQDLGSGGHWYEQYF
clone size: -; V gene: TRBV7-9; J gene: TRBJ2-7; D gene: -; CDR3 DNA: TGTGCCAGCAGCTTAATGGACGAGCAGTACTTC; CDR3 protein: CASSLMDEQYF
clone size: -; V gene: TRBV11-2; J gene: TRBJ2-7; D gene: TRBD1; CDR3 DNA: TGTGCCAGCAGCCCGAACAGGGGCTCCTACGAGCAGTACTTC; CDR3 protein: CASSPNRGSYEQYF
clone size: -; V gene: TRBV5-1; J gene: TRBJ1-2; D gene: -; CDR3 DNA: TGCGCCAGCAGCTTGGATGTGGGGCTGGACTATGGCTACACCTTC; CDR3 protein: CASSLDVGLDYGYTF
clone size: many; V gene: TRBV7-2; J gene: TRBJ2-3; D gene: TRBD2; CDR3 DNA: TGTGCCAGCAGCTCTAGCGGGGGGAGGACAGATACGCAGTATTTT; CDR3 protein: CASSSSGGRTDTQYF